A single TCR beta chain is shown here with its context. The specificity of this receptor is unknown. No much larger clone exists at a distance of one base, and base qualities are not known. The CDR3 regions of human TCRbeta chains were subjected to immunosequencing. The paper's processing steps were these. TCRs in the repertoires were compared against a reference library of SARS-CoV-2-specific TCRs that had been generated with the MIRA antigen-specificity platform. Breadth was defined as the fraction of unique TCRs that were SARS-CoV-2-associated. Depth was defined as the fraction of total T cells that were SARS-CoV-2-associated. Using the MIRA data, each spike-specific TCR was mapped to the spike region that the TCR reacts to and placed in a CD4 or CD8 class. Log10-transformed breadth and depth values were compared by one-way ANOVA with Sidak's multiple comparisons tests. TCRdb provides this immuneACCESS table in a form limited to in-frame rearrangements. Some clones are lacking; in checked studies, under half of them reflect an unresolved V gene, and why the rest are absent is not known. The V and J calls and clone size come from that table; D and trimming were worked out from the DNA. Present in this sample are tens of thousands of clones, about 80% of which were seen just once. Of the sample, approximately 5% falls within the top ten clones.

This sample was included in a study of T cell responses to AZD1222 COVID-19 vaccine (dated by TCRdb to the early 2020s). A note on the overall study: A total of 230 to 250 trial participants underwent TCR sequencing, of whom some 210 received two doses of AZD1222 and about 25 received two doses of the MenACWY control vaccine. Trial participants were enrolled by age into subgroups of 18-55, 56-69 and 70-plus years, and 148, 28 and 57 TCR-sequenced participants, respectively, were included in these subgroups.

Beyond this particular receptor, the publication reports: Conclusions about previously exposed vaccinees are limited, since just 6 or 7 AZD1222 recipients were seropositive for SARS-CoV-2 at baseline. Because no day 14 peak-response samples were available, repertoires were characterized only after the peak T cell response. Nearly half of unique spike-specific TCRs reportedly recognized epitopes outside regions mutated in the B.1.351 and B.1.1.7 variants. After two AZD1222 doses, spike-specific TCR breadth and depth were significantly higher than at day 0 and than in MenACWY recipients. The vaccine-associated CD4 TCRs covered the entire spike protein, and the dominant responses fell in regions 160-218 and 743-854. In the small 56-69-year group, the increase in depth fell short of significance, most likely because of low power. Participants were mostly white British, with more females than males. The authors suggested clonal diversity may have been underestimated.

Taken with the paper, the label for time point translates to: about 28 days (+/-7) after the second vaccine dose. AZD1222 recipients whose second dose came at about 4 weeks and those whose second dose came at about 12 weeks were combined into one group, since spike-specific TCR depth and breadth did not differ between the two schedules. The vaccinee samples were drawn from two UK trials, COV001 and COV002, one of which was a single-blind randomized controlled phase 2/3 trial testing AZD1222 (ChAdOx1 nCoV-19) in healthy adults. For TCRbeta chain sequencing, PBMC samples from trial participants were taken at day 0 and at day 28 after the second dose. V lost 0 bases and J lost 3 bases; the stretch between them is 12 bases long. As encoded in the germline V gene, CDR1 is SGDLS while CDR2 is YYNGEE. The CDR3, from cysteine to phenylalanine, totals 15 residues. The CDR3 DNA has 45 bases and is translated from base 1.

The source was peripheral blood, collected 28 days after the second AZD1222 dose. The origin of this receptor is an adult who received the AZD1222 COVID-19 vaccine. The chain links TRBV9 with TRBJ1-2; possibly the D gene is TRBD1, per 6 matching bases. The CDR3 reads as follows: CASSVGPDSDYGYTF. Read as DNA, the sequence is TGTGCCAGCAGCGTAGGCCCGGACAGTGACTATGGCTACACCTTC.